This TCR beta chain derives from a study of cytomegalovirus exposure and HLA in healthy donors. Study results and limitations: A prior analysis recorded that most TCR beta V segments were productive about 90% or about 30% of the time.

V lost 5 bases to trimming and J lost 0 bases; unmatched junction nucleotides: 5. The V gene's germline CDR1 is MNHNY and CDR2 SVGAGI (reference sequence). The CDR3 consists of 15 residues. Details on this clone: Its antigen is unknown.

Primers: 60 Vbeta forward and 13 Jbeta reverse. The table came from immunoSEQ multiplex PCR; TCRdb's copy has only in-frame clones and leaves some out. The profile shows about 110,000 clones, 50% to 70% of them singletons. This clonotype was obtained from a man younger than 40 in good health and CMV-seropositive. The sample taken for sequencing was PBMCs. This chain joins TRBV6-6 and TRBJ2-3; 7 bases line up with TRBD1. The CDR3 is CASSGPGQSTDTQYF. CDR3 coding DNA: TGTGCCAGCAGTGGGCCGGGACAGAGCACAGATACGCAGTATTTT.